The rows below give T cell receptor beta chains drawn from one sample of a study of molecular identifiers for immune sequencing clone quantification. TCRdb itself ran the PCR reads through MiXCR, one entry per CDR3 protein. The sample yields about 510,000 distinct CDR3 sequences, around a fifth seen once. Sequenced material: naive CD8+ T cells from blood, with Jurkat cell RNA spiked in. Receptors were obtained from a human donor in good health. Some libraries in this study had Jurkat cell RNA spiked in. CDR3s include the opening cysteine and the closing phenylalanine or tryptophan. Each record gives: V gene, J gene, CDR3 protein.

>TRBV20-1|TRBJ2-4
CSASMAGGPLNIQYF
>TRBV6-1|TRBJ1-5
CASRRDRGSNQPQHF
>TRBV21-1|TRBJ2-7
CASSNSWREVLYEQYF
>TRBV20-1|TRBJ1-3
CSARGKSGNTIYF
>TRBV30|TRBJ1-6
CAWSVQVPPHHF
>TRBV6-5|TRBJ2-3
CASSYSYWGSGPKTSTDTQYF
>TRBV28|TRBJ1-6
CASSLSAGLMTPLHF
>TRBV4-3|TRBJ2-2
CASSQGLLDYTGELFF
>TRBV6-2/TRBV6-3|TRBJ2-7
CASRSGLAGVDEQYF
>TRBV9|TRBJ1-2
CASNGTQPGINYGYTF
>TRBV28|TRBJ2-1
CASTPTGVPEQFF
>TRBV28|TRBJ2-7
CASTTGRTYEQYF
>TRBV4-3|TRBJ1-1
CASSQGIEAFF
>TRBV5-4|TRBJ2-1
CASRGTGGSDEQFF
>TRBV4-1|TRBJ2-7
CASSQDSIGRREQYF
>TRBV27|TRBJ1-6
CASSLAGVYSPLHF
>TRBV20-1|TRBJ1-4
CSARGRIEKLFF
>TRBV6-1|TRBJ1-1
CASSLGSLEAFF
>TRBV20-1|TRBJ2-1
CRASSDYLYNEQFF
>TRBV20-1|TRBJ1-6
CSARGGRGRSYNSPLHF
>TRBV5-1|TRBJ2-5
CASSLTSGGPETHYF
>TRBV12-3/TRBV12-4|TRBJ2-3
CASSFFSGAADTQYF
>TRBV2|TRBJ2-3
CASSERSGGTDTQYF
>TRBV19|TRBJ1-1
CASRSFNADAEAFF
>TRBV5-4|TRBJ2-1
CASGDEAYNEQFF
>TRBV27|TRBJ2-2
CASSLSTPFLNTGELFF
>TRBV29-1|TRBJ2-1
CSGSGGLNVHEQFF
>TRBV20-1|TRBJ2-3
CSARDGGGTTNTDTQYF
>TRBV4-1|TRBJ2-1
CASSQGVQYNEQFF
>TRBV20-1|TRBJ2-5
CSARPKETQYF
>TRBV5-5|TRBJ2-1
CAGSLHPQTPYNEQFF
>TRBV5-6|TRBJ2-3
CASSPNGGAGTDTQYF
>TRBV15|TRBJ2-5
CATSRDMTSAQETQYF
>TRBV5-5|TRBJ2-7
CASSLEGQNYEQYF
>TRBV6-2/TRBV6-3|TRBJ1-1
CASNYRDRVFTEAFF
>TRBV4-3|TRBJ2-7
CASSQDSTSSYEQYF
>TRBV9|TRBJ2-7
CASSVDVGTAYEQYF
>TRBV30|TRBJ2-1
CAWNPTSGYNEQFF
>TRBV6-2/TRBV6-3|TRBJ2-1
CASRQGHPNGEQFF
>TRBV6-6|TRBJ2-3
CASSYSGGGAGALDTQYF
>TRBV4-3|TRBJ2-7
CASSQDRSSAYEQYF
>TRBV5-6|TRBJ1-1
CASSLVGSGEAFF
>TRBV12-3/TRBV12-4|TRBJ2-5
CASNPGGQETQYF
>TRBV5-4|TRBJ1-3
CASSNGEGLSGNTIYF
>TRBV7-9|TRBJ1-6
CASSSSDSNYSPLHF
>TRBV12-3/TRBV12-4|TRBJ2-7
CASSLGAGAEQYF
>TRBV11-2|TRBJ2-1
CASSLATTSGVSSYNEQFF
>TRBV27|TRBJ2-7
CASSFSDSLTYEQYF
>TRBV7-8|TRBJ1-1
CASSLVPGGVQNTEAFF
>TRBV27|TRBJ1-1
CASSDVQGWGTEAFF